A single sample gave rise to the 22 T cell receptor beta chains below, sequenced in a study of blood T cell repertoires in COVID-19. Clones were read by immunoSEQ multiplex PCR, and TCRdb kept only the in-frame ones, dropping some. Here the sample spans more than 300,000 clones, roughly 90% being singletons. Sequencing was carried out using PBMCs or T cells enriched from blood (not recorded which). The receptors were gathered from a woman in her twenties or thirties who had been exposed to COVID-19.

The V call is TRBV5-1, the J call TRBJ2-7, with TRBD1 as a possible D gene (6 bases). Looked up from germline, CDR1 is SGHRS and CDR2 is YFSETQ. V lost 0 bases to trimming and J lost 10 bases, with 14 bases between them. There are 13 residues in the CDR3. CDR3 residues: CASSLAPQGSQYF. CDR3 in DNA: TGCGCCAGCAGCTTGGCCCCTCAGGGGTCCCAGTACTTC.

The CDR3 loop reads CASSWGQGQETQYF. The CDR3, as DNA: TGTGCCAGCAGTTGGGGACAGGGCCAAGAGACCCAGTACTTC. The V call is TRBV6-5, the J call TRBJ2-5; 9 nucleotides agree with TRBD1. V shed 4 bases, J shed 1 base, and the junction held 1 base outside the gene matches. The CDR3 runs 14 residues. Per the germline V gene, CDR1 is MNHEY and CDR2 is SVGAGI.

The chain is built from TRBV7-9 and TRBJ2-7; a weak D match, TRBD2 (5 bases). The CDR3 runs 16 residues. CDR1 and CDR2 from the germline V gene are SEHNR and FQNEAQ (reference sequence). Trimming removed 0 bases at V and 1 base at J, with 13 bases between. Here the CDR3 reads CASSLAAGLGSYEQYF. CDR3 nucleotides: TGTGCCAGCAGCTTAGCGGCAGGACTTGGATCCTACGAGCAGTACTTC. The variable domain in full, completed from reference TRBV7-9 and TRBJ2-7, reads DTGVSQNPRHKITKRGQNVTFRCDPISEHNRLYWYRQTLGQGPEFLTYFQNEAQLEKSRLLSDRFSAERPKGSFSTLEIQRTEQGDSAMYLCASSLAAGLGSYEQYFGPGTRLTVT.

CDR3 coding DNA: TGCGCCAGCACTAAGGACGGGAGCTCTGGAAACACCATATATTTT. It encodes CASTKDGSSGNTIYF. The J gene is TRBJ1-3, the V gene TRBV5-1, with no clear D. V lost 6 bases, J lost 0 bases, and 13 bases lay in between. CDR1 and CDR2 from the germline V gene are SGHRS and YFSETQ. This CDR3 contains 15 residues.

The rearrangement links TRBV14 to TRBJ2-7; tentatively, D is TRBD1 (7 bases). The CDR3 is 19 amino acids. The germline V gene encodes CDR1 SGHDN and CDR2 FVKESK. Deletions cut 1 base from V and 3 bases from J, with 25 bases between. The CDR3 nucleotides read TGTGCCAGCAGCCAAGTAAGGCGGGGACAGTCCCTCTACTACTACGAGCAGTACTTC. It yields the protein CASSQVRRGQSLYYYEQYF.

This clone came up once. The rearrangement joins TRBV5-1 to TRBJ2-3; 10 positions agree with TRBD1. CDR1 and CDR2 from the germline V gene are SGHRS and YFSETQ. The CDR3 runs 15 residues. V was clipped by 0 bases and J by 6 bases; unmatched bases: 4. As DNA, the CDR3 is TGCGCCAGCAGCTTGGGGACAGGGGGAACGGATACGCAGTATTTT. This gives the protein CASSLGTGGTDTQYF.

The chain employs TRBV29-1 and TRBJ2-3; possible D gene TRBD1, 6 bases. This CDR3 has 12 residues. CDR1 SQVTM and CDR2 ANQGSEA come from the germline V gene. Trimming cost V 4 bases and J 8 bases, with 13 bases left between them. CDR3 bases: TGCAGCGTTGGGGAGCAGGGGACTACGCAGTATTTT. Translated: CSVGEQGTTQYF.

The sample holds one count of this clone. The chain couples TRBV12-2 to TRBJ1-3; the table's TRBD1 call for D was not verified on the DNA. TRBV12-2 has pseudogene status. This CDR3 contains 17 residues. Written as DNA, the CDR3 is TGTGCAAGTCGCTTAGCGCGGGACAGGGAGGTCGGAAACACCATATATTTT. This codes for CASRLARDREVGNTIYF.

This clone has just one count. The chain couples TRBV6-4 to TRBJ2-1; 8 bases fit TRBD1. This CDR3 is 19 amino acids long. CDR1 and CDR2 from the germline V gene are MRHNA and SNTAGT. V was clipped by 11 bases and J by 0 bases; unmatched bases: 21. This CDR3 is CADQTRTGSLTSSYNEQFF. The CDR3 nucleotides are TGTGCCGACCAAACTAGGACAGGGTCATTAACCAGCTCCTACAATGAGCAGTTCTTC.

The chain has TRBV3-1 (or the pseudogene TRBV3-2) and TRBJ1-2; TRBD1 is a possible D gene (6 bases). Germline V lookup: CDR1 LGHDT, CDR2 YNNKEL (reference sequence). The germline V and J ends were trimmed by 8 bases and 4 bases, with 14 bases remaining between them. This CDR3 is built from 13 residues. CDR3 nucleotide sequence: TGTGCCAGCGACGGGGGGGCAGGCTATGGCTACACCTTC. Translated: CASDGGAGYGYTF.

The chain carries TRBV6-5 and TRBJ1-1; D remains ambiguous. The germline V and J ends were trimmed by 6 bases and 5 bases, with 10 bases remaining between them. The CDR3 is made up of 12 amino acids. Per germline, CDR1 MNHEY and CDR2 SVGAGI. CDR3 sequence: CASSPRSTEAFF. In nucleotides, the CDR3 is TGTGCCAGCAGCCCACGTAGTACTGAAGCTTTCTTT.

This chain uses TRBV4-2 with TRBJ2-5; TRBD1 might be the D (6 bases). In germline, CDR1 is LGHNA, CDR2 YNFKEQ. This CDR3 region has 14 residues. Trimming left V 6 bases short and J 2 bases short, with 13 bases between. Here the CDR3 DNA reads TGTGCCAGCAGTTCAGGGGTAAGGCAAGAGACCCAGTACTTC. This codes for CASSSGVRQETQYF.

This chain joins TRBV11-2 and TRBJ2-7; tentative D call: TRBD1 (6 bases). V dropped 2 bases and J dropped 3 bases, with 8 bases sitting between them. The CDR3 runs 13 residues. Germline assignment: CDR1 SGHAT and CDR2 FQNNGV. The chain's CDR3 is CASSLSGVYEQYF. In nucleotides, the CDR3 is TGTGCCAGCAGCTTATCAGGGGTCTACGAGCAGTACTTC.

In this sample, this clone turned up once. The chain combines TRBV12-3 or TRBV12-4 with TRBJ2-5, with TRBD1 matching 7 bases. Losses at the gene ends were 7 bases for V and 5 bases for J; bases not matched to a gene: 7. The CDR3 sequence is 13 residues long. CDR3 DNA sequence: TGTGCCAGCACCAGACAGGGATCCGAGACCCAGTACTTC. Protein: CASTRQGSETQYF.

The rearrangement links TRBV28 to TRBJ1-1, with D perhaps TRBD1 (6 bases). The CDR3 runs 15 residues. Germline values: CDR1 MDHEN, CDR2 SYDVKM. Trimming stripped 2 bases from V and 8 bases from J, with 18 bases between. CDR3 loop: CASSLAGTGRGEAFF. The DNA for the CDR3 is TGTGCCAGCAGTTTAGCGGGAACAGGGCGGGGGGAAGCTTTCTTT.

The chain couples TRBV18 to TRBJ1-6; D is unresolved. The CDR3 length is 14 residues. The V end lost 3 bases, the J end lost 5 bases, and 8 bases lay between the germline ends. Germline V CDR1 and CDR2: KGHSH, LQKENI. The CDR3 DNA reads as TGTGCCAGCTCACCCAGTGGCCATAATTCACCCCTCCACTTT. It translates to CASSPSGHNSPLHF.

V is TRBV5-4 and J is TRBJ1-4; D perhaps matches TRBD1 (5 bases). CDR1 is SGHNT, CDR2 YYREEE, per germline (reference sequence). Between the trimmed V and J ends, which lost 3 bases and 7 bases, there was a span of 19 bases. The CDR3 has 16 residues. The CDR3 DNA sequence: TGTGCCAGCAGCTGGGGGATGGAGCAGGGAGGTGAAAAACTGTTTTTT. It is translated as CASSWGMEQGGEKLFF.

The CDR3 loop reads CASSPGGDIQETQYF. CDR3 sequence (DNA): TGCGCCAGCAGCCCGGGGGGGGACATCCAAGAGACCCAGTACTTC. The chain carries TRBV5-1 and TRBJ2-5; the match to TRBD2 covers 8 bases. J was trimmed by 1 base and V by 4 bases; bases with no gene match: 6. CDR3 length: 15 residues. CDR1 and CDR2 (germline): SGHRS, YFSETQ.

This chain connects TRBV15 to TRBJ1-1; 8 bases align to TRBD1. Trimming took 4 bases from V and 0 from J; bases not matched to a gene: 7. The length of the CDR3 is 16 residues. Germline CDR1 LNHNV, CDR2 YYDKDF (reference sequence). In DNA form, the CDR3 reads TGTGCCACCAGCACATCAGGGGGCTTTATGAACACTGAAGCTTTCTTT. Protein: CATSTSGGFMNTEAFF.

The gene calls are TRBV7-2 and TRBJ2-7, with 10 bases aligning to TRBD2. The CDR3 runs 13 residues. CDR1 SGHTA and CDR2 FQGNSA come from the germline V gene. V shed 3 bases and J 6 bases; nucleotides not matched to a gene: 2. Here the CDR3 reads CASSFSGGAEQYF. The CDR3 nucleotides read TGTGCCAGCAGCTTCAGCGGGGGGGCCGAGCAGTACTTC.

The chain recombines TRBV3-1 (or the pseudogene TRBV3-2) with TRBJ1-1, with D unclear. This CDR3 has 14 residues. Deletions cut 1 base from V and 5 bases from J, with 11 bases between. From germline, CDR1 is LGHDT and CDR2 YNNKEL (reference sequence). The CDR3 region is CASSQGLPGTEAFF. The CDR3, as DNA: TGTGCCAGCAGCCAAGGGCTACCGGGGACTGAAGCTTTCTTT.

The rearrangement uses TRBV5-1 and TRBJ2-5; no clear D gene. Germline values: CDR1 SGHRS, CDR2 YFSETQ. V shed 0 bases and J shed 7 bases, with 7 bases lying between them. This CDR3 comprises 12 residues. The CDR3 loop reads CASSLDAGTQYF. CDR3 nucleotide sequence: TGCGCCAGCAGCTTGGACGCCGGGACCCAGTACTTC.